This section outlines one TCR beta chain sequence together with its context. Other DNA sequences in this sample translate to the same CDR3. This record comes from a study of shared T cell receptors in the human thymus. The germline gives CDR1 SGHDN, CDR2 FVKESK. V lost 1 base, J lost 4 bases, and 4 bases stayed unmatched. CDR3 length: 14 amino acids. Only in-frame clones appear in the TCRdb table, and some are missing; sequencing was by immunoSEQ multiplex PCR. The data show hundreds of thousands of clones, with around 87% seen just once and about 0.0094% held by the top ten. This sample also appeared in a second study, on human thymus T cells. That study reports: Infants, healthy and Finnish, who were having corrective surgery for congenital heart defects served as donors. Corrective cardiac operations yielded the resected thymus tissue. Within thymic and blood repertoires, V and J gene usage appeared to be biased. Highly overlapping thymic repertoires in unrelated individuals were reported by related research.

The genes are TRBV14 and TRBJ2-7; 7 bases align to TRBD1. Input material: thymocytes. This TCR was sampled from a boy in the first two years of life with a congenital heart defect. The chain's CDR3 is CASSQGQGAYEQYF. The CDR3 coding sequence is TGTGCCAGCAGCCAAGGACAGGGCGCTTACGAGCAGTACTTC.